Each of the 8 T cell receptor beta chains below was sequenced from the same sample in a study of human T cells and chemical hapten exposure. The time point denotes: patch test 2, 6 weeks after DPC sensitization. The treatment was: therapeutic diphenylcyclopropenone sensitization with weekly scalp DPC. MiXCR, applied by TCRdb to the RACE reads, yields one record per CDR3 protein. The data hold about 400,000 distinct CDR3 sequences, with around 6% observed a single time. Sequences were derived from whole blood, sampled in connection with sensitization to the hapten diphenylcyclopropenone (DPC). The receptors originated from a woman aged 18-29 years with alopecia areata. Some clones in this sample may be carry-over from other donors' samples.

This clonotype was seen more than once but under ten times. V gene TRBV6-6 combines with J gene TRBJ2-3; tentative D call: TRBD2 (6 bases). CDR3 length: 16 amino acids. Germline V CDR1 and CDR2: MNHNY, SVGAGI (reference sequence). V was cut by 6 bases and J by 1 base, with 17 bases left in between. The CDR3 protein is CASSQRLVKGTDTQYF. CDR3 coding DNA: TGTGCCAGCAGCCAAAGACTAGTCAAGGGCACAGATACGCAGTATTTT.

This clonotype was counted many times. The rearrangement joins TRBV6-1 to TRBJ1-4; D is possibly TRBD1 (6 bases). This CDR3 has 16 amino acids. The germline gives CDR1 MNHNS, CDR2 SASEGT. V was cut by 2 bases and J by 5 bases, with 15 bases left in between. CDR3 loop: CASSEPQQGLNEKLFF. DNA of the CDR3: TGTGCCAGCAGTGAACCCCAACAGGGATTGAATGAAAAACTGTTTTTT.

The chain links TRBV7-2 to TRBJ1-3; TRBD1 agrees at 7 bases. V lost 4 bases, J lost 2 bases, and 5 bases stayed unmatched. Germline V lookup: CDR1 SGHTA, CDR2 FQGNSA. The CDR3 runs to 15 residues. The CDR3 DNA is TGTGCCAGCAGCTGGGCCGGGACAGCTGGAAACACCATATATTTT. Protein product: CASSWAGTAGNTIYF. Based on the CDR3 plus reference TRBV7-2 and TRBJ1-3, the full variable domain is GAGVSQSPSNKVTEKGKDVELRCDPISGHTALYWYRQSLGQGLEFLIYFQGNSAPDKSGLPSDRFSAERTGGSVSTLTIQRTQQEDSAVYLCASSWAGTAGNTIYFGEGSWLTVV.

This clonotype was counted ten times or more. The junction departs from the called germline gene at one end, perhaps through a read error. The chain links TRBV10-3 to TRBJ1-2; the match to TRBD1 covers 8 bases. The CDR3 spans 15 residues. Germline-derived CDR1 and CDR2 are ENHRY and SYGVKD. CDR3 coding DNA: TGTGCCATCAATGAGGGGGCAGGGGGCGAATATGGCTACACCTTC. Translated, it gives CAINEGAGGEYGYTF.

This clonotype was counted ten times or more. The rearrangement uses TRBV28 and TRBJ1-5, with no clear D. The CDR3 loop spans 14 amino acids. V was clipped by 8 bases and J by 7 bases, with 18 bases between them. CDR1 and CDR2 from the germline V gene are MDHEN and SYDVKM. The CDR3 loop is CASANGGVGQPQHF. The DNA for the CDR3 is TGTGCCAGCGCAAACGGCGGGGTTGGACAGCCCCAGCATTTT.

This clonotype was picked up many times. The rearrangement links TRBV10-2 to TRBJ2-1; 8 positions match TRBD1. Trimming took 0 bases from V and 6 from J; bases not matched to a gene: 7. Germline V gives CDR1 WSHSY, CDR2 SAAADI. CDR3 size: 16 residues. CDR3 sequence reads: CASSESWQGAGNEQFF. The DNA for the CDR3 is TGCGCCAGCAGTGAGTCGTGGCAGGGGGCGGGCAATGAGCAGTTCTTC.

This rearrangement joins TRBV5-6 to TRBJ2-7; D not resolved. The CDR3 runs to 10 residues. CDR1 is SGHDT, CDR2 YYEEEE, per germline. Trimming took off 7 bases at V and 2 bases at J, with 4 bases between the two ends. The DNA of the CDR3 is TGTGCCAGCCCCCCCTACGAGCAGTACTTC. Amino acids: CASPPYEQYF.

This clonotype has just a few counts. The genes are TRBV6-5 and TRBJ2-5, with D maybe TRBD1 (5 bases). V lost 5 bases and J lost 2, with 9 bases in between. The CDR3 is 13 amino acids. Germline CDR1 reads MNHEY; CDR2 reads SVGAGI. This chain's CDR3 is CASSTDRQETQYF. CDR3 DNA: TGTGCCAGCAGTACCGACAGACAAGAGACCCAGTACTTC.